What follows describes a single TCR beta chain. As yet, its antigen is unknown. The entry originates in a study of beta chain features in type 1 diabetes. This CDR3 region has 14 residues. V gave up 5 bases and J gave up 4 bases, with 14 bases separating them. Per the germline V gene, CDR1 is LGHNA and CDR2 is YSLEER. Isolated RNA was reverse transcribed in full, so expressed TCRB transcripts were sequenced. An average approximately 4 million reads came from naive, central memory and regulatory T cell samples. Assay used: immunoSEQ multiplex PCR; TCRdb lists only in-frame clones, some missing. The data contain some 270,000 clones, around 9.9% of them singletons. Broader study findings: In comparison with healthy donors, patients had naive, central memory and Treg TCRB repertoires that appeared more similar. People with Type 1 diabetes carried modestly yet significantly shorter TCRB CDR3s in all four CD4+ subsets. Lower insertion and higher deletion counts appeared at VDJ junctions in type 1 diabetes patients.

The chain carries TRBV4-3 and TRBJ1-1; D is perhaps TRBD1 (5 bases). This clonotype originated in a man aged 25 to 40 with type 1 diabetes. The source material was naive CD4+ T cells from blood. In nucleotides, the CDR3 is TGCGCCAGCAGCGCCAGGGTCAAGGCCACTGAAGCTTTCTTT. This sequence encodes CASSARVKATEAFF.